The 12 T cell receptor beta chains listed next were all sequenced from one sample in a study of T cell responses to AZD1222 COVID-19 vaccine. Sequencing was performed with immunoSEQ multiplex PCR; in TCRdb, only in-frame clones are kept and a portion is missing. The sample includes about 140,000 clones, around 89% seen only once; the top ten take 3.1%. Sequences were derived from peripheral blood, sampled 28 days after the second AZD1222 dose. The receptors shown here come from an adult who received the AZD1222 COVID-19 vaccine.

The gene calls are TRBV28 and TRBJ2-5, with TRBD2 matching over 10 bases. The V segment lost 8 bases and the J segment 1 base; nucleotides outside the gene matches: 10. The germline gives CDR1 MDHEN, CDR2 SYDVKM. This CDR3 region has 16 residues. CDR3: CASASPLAGAQETQYF. The CDR3, as DNA: TGTGCCAGCGCCTCGCCCCTAGCGGGGGCCCAAGAGACCCAGTACTTC.

The V gene is TRBV4-3, the J gene TRBJ2-3; a possible D gene is TRBD2 (6 bases). CDR1 is LGHNA and CDR2 is YSLEER in the germline V gene. Between the trimmed V and J ends, which lost 6 bases and 3 bases, there was a span of 13 bases. The CDR3 has 14 residues. The CDR3 DNA sequence: TGCGCCAGCAGTCGGGGGACCCAAACAGATACGCAGTATTTT. It specifies CASSRGTQTDTQYF.

CDR3 DNA: TGTGCCAGCAGTTTCTCCTACGAGCAGTACTTC. Protein sequence: CASSFSYEQYF. The chain recombines TRBV2 with TRBJ2-7; D is unresolved. Germline CDR1 reads SNHLY; CDR2 reads FYNNEI. Trimming removed 5 bases at V and 0 bases at J, with 2 bases between. The CDR3 consists of 11 residues.

The chain couples TRBV9 to TRBJ2-5; D uncertain. The CDR3 runs to 14 residues. Germline CDR1 reads SGDLS; CDR2 reads YYNGEE. V lost 0 bases and J 5 bases, leaving 11 bases between the germline ends. The CDR3 loop is CASSVGRGSETQYF. CDR3 DNA: TGTGCCAGCAGCGTAGGGCGCGGAAGCGAGACCCAGTACTTC.

This sequence joins TRBV5-4 and TRBJ1-1; D gene unclear. The ends were cut back, 4 bases at V and 6 bases at J, with 16 bases in the middle. Germline V lookup: CDR1 SGHNT, CDR2 YYREEE (reference sequence). The CDR3 runs to 14 residues. In DNA form, the CDR3 reads TGTGCCAGCAGCCCTCGCAATGTGTTCGCTGAAGCTTTCTTT. Amino acids: CASSPRNVFAEAFF.

V gene TRBV7-2 combines with J gene TRBJ1-2, with TRBD1 as a possible D gene (5 bases). The V end lost 6 bases, the J end lost 2 bases, and 16 bases lay between the germline ends. Germline V gene sequence: CDR1 SGHTA, CDR2 FQGNSA. The CDR3 extends over 15 amino acids. The CDR3: CASRRSGQTNYGYTF. The DNA of the CDR3 is TGTGCCAGCAGGAGGTCAGGGCAGACCAACTATGGCTACACCTTC.

V gene TRBV19 combines with J gene TRBJ1-1; TRBD1 might be the D (6 bases). This CDR3 is built from 14 residues. V was pared by 5 bases and J by 4 bases, with 14 bases between. Germline lookup yields CDR1 LNHDA and CDR2 SQIVND (reference sequence). CDR3 bases: TGTGCCAGTAGTCCGGACAGCTTCCCCACTGAAGCTTTCTTT. It encodes CASSPDSFPTEAFF.

The chain carries TRBV2 and TRBJ1-5; 8 positions match TRBD1. There are 16 residues in the CDR3. V lost 5 bases and J lost 2; bases outside the gene matches: 8. Germline V CDR1 and CDR2: SNHLY, FYNNEI. CDR3 protein: CASSILPGQGNQPQHF. CDR3 nucleotide sequence: TGTGCCAGCAGTATTCTTCCGGGACAGGGCAATCAGCCCCAGCATTTT.

J is TRBJ2-1 and V is TRBV7-2; a possible D gene is TRBD2 (6 bases). V was trimmed by 5 bases and J by 5 bases, leaving 16 bases between them. The CDR3 has 15 residues. Germline values: CDR1 SGHTA, CDR2 FQGNSA. CDR3 region: CASSRAGRSNNEQFF. Here the CDR3 DNA reads TGTGCCAGCAGCCGCGCAGGGAGGAGCAACAATGAGCAGTTCTTC.

This clone was recorded once. The chain couples TRBV6-5 to TRBJ1-1; D remains unclear. This CDR3 spans 13 amino acids. In germline, CDR1 is MNHEY, CDR2 SVGAGI. Trimming cost V 2 bases and J 5 bases, with 9 bases left between them. Here the CDR3 DNA reads TGTGCCAGCAGTTACGCCGGGCGGACTGAAGCTTTCTTT. Translating it yields CASSYAGRTEAFF.

This clone was counted between two and nine times. This sequence joins TRBV24-1 and TRBJ2-3; a possible D gene is TRBD1 (5 bases). The CDR3 consists of 16 residues. Looked up from germline, CDR1 is KGHDR and CDR2 is SFDVKD. The germline V and J ends were trimmed by 0 bases and 5 bases, with 14 bases remaining between them. CDR3 bases: TGTGCCACCAGTGATTTGAGAGGTGGCAGGGAAGATACGCAGTATTTT. Its translation is CATSDLRGGREDTQYF.

This clone was observed a single time. The V gene is TRBV5-5, the J gene TRBJ1-2; 7 bases map to TRBD1. Germline trimming cut 0 bases from V and 3 bases from J; bases unmatched to any gene: 2. The CDR3 sequence is 14 residues long. CDR1 is SGHKS and CDR2 is YYEKEE in the germline V gene (reference sequence). CDR3 DNA sequence: TGTGCCAGCAGCTTGGGGCAGGGGGACTATGGCTACACCTTC. This sequence encodes CASSLGQGDYGYTF.